These 29 T cell receptor beta chains were sequenced from one sample in a study of T-cell memory formation after mild COVID-19. TCRdb itself ran the 5' RACE reads through MiXCR, one entry per CDR3 protein. In the table there are around 260,000 distinct CDR3 sequences, 15% to 20% of which are singletons. The sample was PBMCs or a T cell subset sorted from them (not recorded which). These receptors were taken from a man in his late teens or twenties who had mild COVID-19 (a few samples of this study predate the infection). Cell type and time point are not known.

This clonotype was counted between two and nine times. The chain couples TRBV11-1 to TRBJ2-7; TRBD2 matches 9 bases. Unmatched junction bases numbered 3, after V lost 5 bases and J lost 1 base. Germline CDR1 reads SGHAT; CDR2 reads FQDESV (reference sequence). The CDR3 loop spans 14 amino acids. The CDR3 DNA follows: TGTGCCAGCAGCCGGCTAGCGGGGTCCTACGAGCAGTACGTC. It yields the protein CASSRLAGSYEQYV.

This clonotype showed up just a few times. J is TRBJ1-2 and V is TRBV12-3 or TRBV12-4; possibly TRBD1 for D (6 bases). The ends were cut back, 6 bases at V and 6 bases at J, with 17 bases in the middle. CDR3 length equals 14 residues. CDR3 DNA sequence: TGTGCCAGCAGACGGGGATCGGGGGCGGATGGCTACACCTTC. As protein: CASRRGSGADGYTF.

The sample holds many counts of this clonotype. CDR3 DNA: TGTGCCAGCAGTGAAGGACAGGGGCCGGGTCAGACTGAAGCTTTCTTT. Translated, it gives CASSEGQGPGQTEAFF. V is TRBV6-1 and J is TRBJ1-1; the match to TRBD1 covers 8 bases. The V gene's germline CDR1 is MNHNS and CDR2 SASEGT. CDR3 size: 16 residues. The ends lost 1 base at V and 5 bases at J; junction bases unmatched: 9.

The chain is built from TRBV20-1 and TRBJ2-3; the D gene could be TRBD1 or TRBD2 (6 bases each). The ends were cut back, 0 bases at V and 6 bases at J, with 16 bases in the middle. The CDR3 sequence is 15 residues long. Germline lookup yields CDR1 DFQATT and CDR2 SNEGSKA (reference sequence). The DNA for the CDR3 is TGCAGTGCTAGAGATCGGGGGCAAGGGGAGGATACGCAGTATTTT. Amino acid sequence: CSARDRGQGEDTQYF.

This chain connects TRBV7-6 to TRBJ2-1; D ambiguous. Germline V gene sequence: CDR1 SGHVS, CDR2 FNYEAQ. V was pared by 1 base and J by 9 bases, with 10 bases between. This CDR3 has 13 residues. CDR3 amino acids: CASSLGGIGEQFF. The CDR3 bases are TGTGCCAGCAGCTTAGGAGGTATAGGTGAGCAGTTCTTC. Drawing the rest from reference TRBV7-6 and TRBJ2-1, the complete variable domain is GAGVSQSPRYKVTKRGQDVALRCDPISGHVSLYWYRQALGQGPEFLTYFNYEAQQDKSGLPNDRFSAERPEGSISTLTIQRTEQRDSAMYRCASSLGGIGEQFFGPGTRLTVL.

This clonotype has ten or more counts. This chain links TRBV2 with TRBJ2-7, with 7 bases lining up with TRBD1. With 10 bases clipped from V and 0 bases from J, the junction kept 6 bases outside the gene matches. This CDR3 is 13 amino acids long. The germline V gene has CDR1 SNHLY and CDR2 FYNNEI. CDR3 nucleotide sequence: TGTGCCATCACCGGGACAGACTCCTACGAGCAGTACTTC. The encoded protein is CAITGTDSYEQYF.

This clonotype was counted a few times. This rearrangement joins TRBV30 to TRBJ1-5, with D maybe TRBD1 (5 bases). The CDR3 spans 13 residues. Trimming shortened V by 0 bases and J by 3 bases, and 6 bases separated the two germline ends. Germline loops: CDR1 GTSNPN, CDR2 SVGIG (reference sequence). The CDR3 here is CAWSVQDNQPQHF. DNA for the CDR3: TGTGCCTGGAGTGTACAGGACAATCAGCCCCAGCATTTT.

The table lists this clonotype with a few counts. The CDR3 here is CASSFLGYEQYF. The CDR3 bases are TGTGCCAGCAGCTTTCTTGGGTACGAGCAGTACTTC. This chain uses TRBV7-2 with TRBJ2-7; D not resolved. CDR1 is SGHTA, CDR2 FQGNSA, per germline. V was trimmed by 3 bases and J by 4 bases, leaving 7 bases between them. The CDR3 sequence is 12 residues long.

A remark on this clonotype: Germline is not matched at one junction end, which may reflect a read error. The rearrangement joins TRBV7-2 to TRBJ1-2; 11 nucleotides match TRBD1. This CDR3 has 15 residues. CDR1 is SGHTA, CDR2 FQGNSA, per germline. CDR3 region: CASSSGQGENEPHHF. In DNA, the CDR3 is TGTGCCAGCAGCTCGGGACAGGGGGAGAATGAGCCACATCACTTC.

V and J are TRBV5-1 and TRBJ2-5; TRBD2 matches at 10 bases. The V gene end was trimmed by 4 bases and the J gene end by 5 bases; junction bases not matched to a gene: 14. Germline V gene data show CDR1 as SGHRS and CDR2 as YFSETQ. The CDR3 consists of 17 residues. This chain's CDR3 is CASSLQLAGGASETQYF. DNA of the CDR3: TGCGCCAGCAGCCTCCAATTAGCGGGGGGCGCCTCGGAGACCCAGTACTTC. Using reference TRBV5-1 and TRBJ2-5 for the parts outside the CDR3, the full variable domain is KAGVTQTPRYLIKTRGQQVTLSCSPISGHRSVSWYQQTPGQGLQFLFEYFSETQRNKGNFPGRFSGRQFSNSRSEMNVSTLELGDSALYLCASSLQLAGGASETQYFGPGTRLLVL.

This clonotype appeared many times. This chain connects TRBV7-9 to TRBJ1-4; TRBD1 aligns across 7 bases. This CDR3 region has 14 residues. Germline V gene data show CDR1 as SEHNR and CDR2 as FQNEAQ (reference sequence). V dropped 6 bases and J dropped 8; count of bases not matched to a gene: 9. Here the CDR3 DNA reads TGTGCCAGCAGGCCTAGACAGGGCCAAGAAAAACTGTTTTTT. This sequence encodes CASRPRQGQEKLFF.

This clonotype has only a few counts. V usage is TRBV27 and J usage is TRBJ1-5, with 11 positions matching TRBD1. CDR1 MNHEY and CDR2 SMNVEV come from the germline V gene (reference sequence). The CDR3 length is 15 residues. The trim removed 3 bases at V and 5 bases at J, leaving 3 bases unmatched. CDR3 in DNA: TGTGCCAGCAGTTTGGGGACAGGGGGAGATCAGCCCCAGCATTTT. Residues: CASSLGTGGDQPQHF.

A single count supports this clonotype. The V gene is TRBV12-3 or TRBV12-4, the J gene TRBJ2-2; D unclear. The CDR3 has 13 residues. V dropped 5 bases and J dropped 5 bases, with 9 bases sitting between them. Written as DNA, the CDR3 is TGTGCCAGCAGTCCGTTTGAGACCGGGGAGCTGTTTTTT. It translates to CASSPFETGELFF.

This clonotype was observed a handful of times. V gene TRBV12-3 or TRBV12-4 combines with J gene TRBJ2-1; 7 positions match TRBD1. Losses at the gene ends were 9 bases for V and 8 bases for J; bases not matched to a gene: 4. This CDR3 has 11 amino acids. The DNA for the CDR3 is TGTGCCAGTAGACAGGGCTATGAGCAGTTCTTC. Protein sequence: CASRQGYEQFF.

The CDR3 nucleotides are TGTGCCACCGCGACCGGGACAGGGAGCTCCTACGAGCAGTACGTC. The encoded protein is CATATGTGSSYEQYV. The rearrangement joins TRBV15 to TRBJ2-7, with TRBD1 identical over 9 bases. Germline V CDR1 and CDR2: LNHNV, YYDKDF (reference sequence). V lost 8 bases and J lost 0; bases outside the gene matches: 8. The CDR3 is made up of 15 amino acids.

This clonotype appeared many times. CDR3 sequence: CASSNYNEQFF. In DNA form, the CDR3 reads TGTGCCAGCAGTAACTACAATGAGCAGTTCTTC. The chain carries TRBV7-6 and TRBJ2-1, with D unresolved. This CDR3 is 11 amino acids long. Trimming took off 6 bases at V and 3 bases at J, with 3 bases between the two ends. The germline gives CDR1 SGHVS, CDR2 FNYEAQ.

The J gene is TRBJ1-1, the V gene TRBV7-9; D unclear. The CDR3 contains 11 residues. The germline V gene encodes CDR1 SEHNR and CDR2 FQNEAQ (reference sequence). V gave up 6 bases and J gave up 8 bases, with 10 bases separating them. CDR3 nucleotides: TGTGCCAGCAGGTCCACTGGGGAAGCTTTCTTT. Amino acids: CASRSTGEAFF.

The DNA of the CDR3 is TGTGCCAGCAGCTTAACATCAGGGGCAAACGAGCAGTACTTC. This gives the protein CASSLTSGANEQYF. The rearrangement uses TRBV7-3 and TRBJ2-7; a weak D match, TRBD1 (6 bases). The CDR3 has 14 residues. CDR1 and CDR2 from the germline V gene are SGHTA and FQGTGA. V lost 0 bases and J 5 bases, leaving 11 bases between the germline ends.

V usage is TRBV5-1 and J usage is TRBJ2-7, with D unclear. Germline lookup yields CDR1 SGHRS and CDR2 YFSETQ. This CDR3 spans 17 amino acids. Between the trimmed V and J ends, which lost 3 bases and 5 bases, there was a span of 24 bases. The CDR3 nucleotides are TGCGCCAGCAGCTATTTATCAGGACGGCGGCGGTTGGACGAGCAGTACTTC. Its protein is CASSYLSGRRRLDEQYF.

The J gene is TRBJ1-1, the V gene TRBV9; D is unclear. The CDR3 loop spans 14 amino acids. V was trimmed by 0 bases and J by 1 base, leaving 7 bases between them. Germline assignment: CDR1 SGDLS and CDR2 YYNGEE. DNA of the CDR3: TGTGCCAGCAGCGTAGCACAGAAGAACACTGAAGCTTTCTTT. Its translation is CASSVAQKNTEAFF. Full variable domain (remainder filled in from reference TRBV9 and TRBJ1-1): DSGVTQTPKHLITATGQRVTLRCSPRSGDLSVYWYQQSLDQGLQFLIQYYNGEERAKGNILERFSAQQFPDLHSELNLSSLELGDSALYFCASSVAQKNTEAFFGQGTRLTVV.

This clonotype was observed a few times. This rearrangement joins TRBV5-5 to TRBJ2-3; 9 bases fit TRBD2. Germline V lookup: CDR1 SGHKS, CDR2 YYEKEE (reference sequence). CDR3 length: 16 residues. V was pared by 5 bases and J by 2 bases, with 9 bases of the junction left unmatched. The DNA for the CDR3 is TGTGCCAGCAGTCGGGGACTAGCAGCATCCACAGATACGCAGTATTTT. Translating gives CASSRGLAASTDTQYF.

This chain connects TRBV2 to TRBJ1-1; no clear D gene. Trimming stripped 3 bases from V and 10 bases from J, with 9 bases between. CDR1 is SNHLY and CDR2 is FYNNEI in the germline V gene. This CDR3 has 11 amino acids. The CDR3 is CASSESLLAFF. CDR3 sequence (DNA): TGTGCCAGCAGTGAGTCCCTTCTAGCTTTCTTT.

This clonotype has ten or more counts. The chain links TRBV9 to TRBJ1-3; no clear D. V was shortened by 0 bases and J by 2 bases, with 9 bases between the two germline ends. Germline CDR1 SGDLS, CDR2 YYNGEE. The CDR3 has 15 residues. The CDR3 nucleotides read TGTGCCAGCAGCGTAGCTTCCGGAGCTGGAAACACCATATATTTT. The encoded protein is CASSVASGAGNTIYF.

This clonotype was detected ten times or more. The chain recombines TRBV27 with TRBJ2-7; D is unclear. This CDR3 is 13 amino acids long. CDR1 and CDR2 from the germline V gene are MNHEY and SMNVEV (reference sequence). Trimming removed 3 bases from V and 6 bases from J, with 12 bases in between. DNA of the CDR3: TGTGCCAGCAGTTTCGAACAGATGGGCGAGCAGTACTTC. Translation gives CASSFEQMGEQYF.

This chain uses TRBV24-1 with TRBJ1-5, with D perhaps TRBD1 (6 bases). The germline gives CDR1 KGHDR, CDR2 SFDVKD. With 10 bases removed from V and 7 bases from J, the gap between germline ends came to 13 bases. There are 12 residues in the CDR3. CDR3 nucleotide sequence: TGTGCCACTGCCAGGGGCGCGCAGCCCCAGCATTTT. Translated: CATARGAQPQHF.

This clonotype was recorded a few times. The chain uses TRBV12-3 or TRBV12-4 and TRBJ2-7, with D perhaps matching TRBD1 (6 bases). This CDR3 comprises 17 residues. Deletions cut 3 bases from V and 4 bases from J, with 22 bases between. The CDR3 here is CASSFPRQVITLYEQYV. CDR3 nucleotides: TGTGCCAGCAGTTTCCCGCGACAGGTCATAACCCTTTACGAGCAGTACGTC.

The chain recombines TRBV5-1 with TRBJ2-3; TRBD1 agrees at 12 bases. This CDR3 region has 15 residues. The V and J ends lost 5 bases and 4 bases, in that order; junction bases with no gene match: 5. CDR1 is SGHRS and CDR2 is YFSETQ in the germline V gene. The chain's CDR3 is CASRRGQGAADTQYF. CDR3 bases: TGCGCCAGCAGGAGGGGACAGGGGGCCGCAGATACGCAGTATTTT.

In its sample, this clonotype was seen a few times. V usage is TRBV6-6 and J usage is TRBJ2-5; D might be TRBD2 (5 bases). The length of the CDR3 is 14 residues. In germline, CDR1 is MNHNY, CDR2 SVGAGI (reference sequence). V shed 0 bases and J shed 5 bases, with 10 bases lying between them. The CDR3 DNA reads TGTGCCAGCAGTTACTCCGGGGAGAAGGAGACCCAGTACTTC. Residues: CASSYSGEKETQYF.

This chain links TRBV24-1 with TRBJ1-5; D is uncertain. This CDR3 contains 15 residues. V lost 12 bases and J lost 2, with 19 bases in between. Germline lookup yields CDR1 KGHDR and CDR2 SFDVKD. CDR3 nucleotides: TGTGCCCCGGGAGGAGGGAACTGCCGCAATCAGCCCCAGCATTTT. Amino acid sequence: CAPGGGNCRNQPQHF.